Listed here are 13 T cell receptor beta chains from one sample, sequenced in a study of CD8+ T cells in alopecia areata (dated 2018 in TCRdb). The time point label, read with the paper, signifies: baseline before oral tofacitinib. The library was obtained by the immunoSEQ multiplex PCR assay. For TCR sequencing, RNA was extracted from every sample and reverse transcribed into cDNA to serve as template. Entries here come from immuneACCESS through TCRdb and include only in-frame sequences with V and J called. Some clones fail to appear in such tables; in the studies checked, an unresolved V gene covers under half of the shortfall, and the cause of the remainder is unknown. In all, the sample holds some 150,000 clones, and 40% to 60% of those were seen once. 19% of the sample is in the top ten clones. The source was CD8+ T cells sorted from blood, collected at week 0. Receptors were obtained from a human donor with alopecia areata.

The sample holds one count of this clone. This chain links TRBV20-1 with TRBJ2-7, with 8 bases fitting TRBD2. The CDR3 has 11 residues. V dropped 4 bases and J dropped 5; count of bases not matched to a gene: 1. CDR1 is DFQATT and CDR2 is SNEGSKA in the germline V gene (reference sequence). The CDR3 DNA reads as TGCAGTGCTATAGCGGGACACGAGCAGTACTTC. It codes for CSAIAGHEQYF.

In DNA, the CDR3 is TGTGCCAGCAGCCCCGGGACAGGTACTAATCAGCCCCAGCATTTT. It translates to CASSPGTGTNQPQHF. The chain is built from TRBV5-6 and TRBJ1-5; TRBD1 matches at 8 bases. Germline values: CDR1 SGHDT, CDR2 YYEEEE. The CDR3 consists of 15 residues. The junction had 7 bases not matched to a gene; V was cut back by 4 bases and J by 4 bases. Looking up the rest from reference TRBV5-6 and TRBJ1-5 gives the full variable domain: DAGVTQSPTHLIKTRGQQVTLRCSPKSGHDTVSWYQQALGQGPQFIFQYYEEEERQRGNFPDRFSGHQFPNYSSELNVNALLLGDSALYLCASSPGTGTNQPQHFGDGTRLSIL.

The rearrangement uses TRBV4-1 and TRBJ1-5; no reliable D call. Trimming removed 4 bases from V and 3 bases from J, with 7 bases in between. Germline V gene data show CDR1 as MGHRA and CDR2 as YSYEKL. This CDR3 has 13 amino acids. The CDR3 region is CASSPTVNQPQHF. The CDR3 DNA follows: TGCGCCAGCAGCCCGACGGTCAATCAGCCCCAGCATTTT.

This chain links TRBV30 with TRBJ1-2; D is unclear. V shed 5 bases and J shed 2 bases, with 9 bases lying between them. Per germline, CDR1 GTSNPN and CDR2 SVGIG (reference sequence). CDR3 length: 12 residues. CDR3 nucleotide sequence: TGTGCCTGGGGAGGCCGGAACTATGGCTACACCTTC. Protein product: CAWGGRNYGYTF. Full variable domain (missing parts from reference TRBV30 and TRBJ1-2): SQTIHQWPATLVQPVGSPLSLECTVEGTSNPNLYWYRQAAGRGLQLLFYSVGIGQISSEVPQNLSASRPQDRQFILSSKKLLLSDSGFYLCAWGGRNYGYTFGSGTRLTVV.

The chain has TRBV7-6 and TRBJ2-3; no firm D call. V was shortened by 5 bases and J by 0 bases, with 3 bases between the two germline ends. Per germline, CDR1 SGHVS and CDR2 FNYEAQ. The CDR3 contains 12 residues. CDR3 nucleotides: TGTGCCAGCAGCCTGAGCACAGATACGCAGTATTTT. It specifies CASSLSTDTQYF. Combining the CDR3 with reference TRBV7-6 and TRBJ2-3 gives the whole variable domain GAGVSQSPRYKVTKRGQDVALRCDPISGHVSLYWYRQALGQGPEFLTYFNYEAQQDKSGLPNDRFSAERPEGSISTLTIQRTEQRDSAMYRCASSLSTDTQYFGPGTRLTVL.

The chain combines TRBV29-1 with TRBJ1-1, with 7 bases fitting TRBD1. Germline V gene data show CDR1 as SQVTM and CDR2 as ANQGSEA. The CDR3 sequence is 12 residues long. The junction had 5 bases not matched to a gene; V was cut back by 6 bases and J by 4 bases. The CDR3: CSVIDRATEAFF. For the CDR3, the DNA is TGCAGCGTCATCGACAGGGCCACTGAAGCTTTCTTT.

The table lists this clone with a few counts. V gene TRBV13 combines with J gene TRBJ1-3, with a weak D call TRBD1 (5 bases). This CDR3 is built from 16 residues. V shed 5 bases and J shed 8 bases, with 22 bases lying between them. Germline V lookup: CDR1 PRHDT, CDR2 FYEKMQ (reference sequence). CDR3 bases: TGTGCCAGCAGCCCATCGGGACGGCAAGCTCGTCACACCATATATTTT. It encodes CASSPSGRQARHTIYF. Supplemented by reference TRBV13 and TRBJ1-3, the full variable domain reads AAGVIQSPRHLIKEKRETATLKCYPIPRHDTVYWYQQGPGQDPQFLISFYEKMQSDKGSIPDRFSAQQFSDYHSELNMSSLELGDSALYFCASSPSGRQARHTIYFGEGSWLTVV.

In this sample, this clone turned up many times. This chain uses TRBV19 with TRBJ2-7, with D perhaps matching TRBD1 or TRBD2 (5 bases each). This CDR3 region has 16 residues. In germline, CDR1 is LNHDA, CDR2 SQIVND (reference sequence). V was trimmed by 3 bases and J by 4 bases, leaving 19 bases between them. CDR3 loop: CASSMGDGLMSYEQYF. The CDR3 bases are TGTGCCAGTAGTATGGGGGACGGACTTATGTCTTACGAGCAGTACTTC.

J is TRBJ2-7 and V is TRBV5-1, with D maybe TRBD2 (5 bases). There are 18 residues in the CDR3. Germline V gives CDR1 SGHRS, CDR2 YFSETQ. Trimming took 0 bases from V and 4 from J, leaving 23 bases between them. In DNA, the CDR3 is TGCGCCAGCAGCTTGGGGCCCGCGAGTGGAGGTAAAACTTACGAGCAGTACTTC. Amino acids: CASSLGPASGGKTYEQYF.

The V call is TRBV30, the J call TRBJ2-7, with TRBD1 matching 10 bases. Unmatched junction bases numbered 4, after V lost 5 bases and J lost 6 bases. Looked up from germline, CDR1 is GTSNPN and CDR2 is SVGIG (reference sequence). There are 12 residues in the CDR3. The DNA of the CDR3 is TGTGCCTGGGCCGGGACAGGGGTCGAGCAGTACTTC. As protein: CAWAGTGVEQYF.

V gene TRBV4-2 combines with J gene TRBJ1-6, with a tentative D call TRBD1 (6 bases). From germline, CDR1 is LGHNA and CDR2 YNFKEQ. This CDR3 region has 18 residues. The V end was cut by 4 bases, the J end by 0 bases, with 16 bases between. This CDR3 is CASSPEGEPSSYNSPLHF. CDR3 DNA sequence: TGTGCCAGCAGCCCGGAGGGGGAACCTAGCTCCTATAATTCACCCCTCCACTTT.

This clone was detected only a few times. The V and J genes are TRBV29-1 and TRBJ1-1; D unclear. Trimming shortened V by 4 bases and J by 4 bases, and 10 bases separated the two germline ends. The CDR3 loop spans 12 amino acids. Germline-derived CDR1 and CDR2 are SQVTM and ANQGSEA. The CDR3 loop is CSVVGTTTEAFF. DNA of the CDR3: TGCAGCGTTGTAGGCACTACCACTGAAGCTTTCTTT.

This clone was detected only a few times. The chain carries TRBV6-6 and TRBJ2-7, with D hard to call. CDR1 and CDR2 (germline): MNHNY, SVGAGI (reference sequence). The CDR3 totals 13 residues. Between the trimmed V and J ends, which lost 3 bases and 3 bases, there was a span of 9 bases. CDR3 in amino acids: CASSYGFDYEQYF. The CDR3 DNA is TGTGCCAGCAGTTATGGCTTCGACTACGAGCAGTACTTC.